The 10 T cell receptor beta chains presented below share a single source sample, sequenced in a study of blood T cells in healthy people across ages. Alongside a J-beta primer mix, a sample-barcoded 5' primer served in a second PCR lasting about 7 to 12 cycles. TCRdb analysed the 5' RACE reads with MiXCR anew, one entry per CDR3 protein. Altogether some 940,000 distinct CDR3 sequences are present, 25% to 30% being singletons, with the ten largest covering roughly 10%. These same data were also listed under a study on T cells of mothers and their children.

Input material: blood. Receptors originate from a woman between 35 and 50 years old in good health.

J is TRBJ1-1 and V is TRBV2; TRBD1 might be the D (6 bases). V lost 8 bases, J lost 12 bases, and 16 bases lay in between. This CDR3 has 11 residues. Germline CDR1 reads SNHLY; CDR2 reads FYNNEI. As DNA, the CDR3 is TGTGCCAGCGGGCCGGGGGCAGCGTCTTTCTTT. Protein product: CASGPGAASFF.

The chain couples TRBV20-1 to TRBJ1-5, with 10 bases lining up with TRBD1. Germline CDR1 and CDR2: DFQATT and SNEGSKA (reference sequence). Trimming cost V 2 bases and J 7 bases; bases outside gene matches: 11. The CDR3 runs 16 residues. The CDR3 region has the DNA TGCAGTGCTAGACCACCGGGACAGGGGTGGCGGCAGCCCCAGCATTTT. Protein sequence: CSARPPGQGWRQPQHF.

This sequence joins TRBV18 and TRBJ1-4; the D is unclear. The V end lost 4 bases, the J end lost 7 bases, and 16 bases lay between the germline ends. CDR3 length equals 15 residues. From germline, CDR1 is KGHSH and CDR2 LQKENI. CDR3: CASSLQSGRGEKLFF. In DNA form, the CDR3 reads TGTGCCAGCTCACTTCAATCTGGACGGGGTGAAAAACTGTTTTTT.

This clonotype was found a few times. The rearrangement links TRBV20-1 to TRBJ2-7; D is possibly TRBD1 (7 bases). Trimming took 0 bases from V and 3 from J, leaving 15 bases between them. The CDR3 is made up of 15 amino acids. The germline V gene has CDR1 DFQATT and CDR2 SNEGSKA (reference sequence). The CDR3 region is CSARDQGGRSYEQYF. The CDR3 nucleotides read TGCAGTGCTAGAGATCAGGGGGGTCGAAGCTACGAGCAGTACTTC.

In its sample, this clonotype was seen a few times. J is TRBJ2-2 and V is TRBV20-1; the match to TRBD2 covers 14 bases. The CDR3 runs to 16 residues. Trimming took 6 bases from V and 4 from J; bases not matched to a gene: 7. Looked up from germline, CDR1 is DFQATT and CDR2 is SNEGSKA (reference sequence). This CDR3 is CSAATSGGAGTGELFF. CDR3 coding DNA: TGCAGTGCCGCGACTAGCGGGGGGGCCGGCACCGGGGAGCTGTTTTTT.

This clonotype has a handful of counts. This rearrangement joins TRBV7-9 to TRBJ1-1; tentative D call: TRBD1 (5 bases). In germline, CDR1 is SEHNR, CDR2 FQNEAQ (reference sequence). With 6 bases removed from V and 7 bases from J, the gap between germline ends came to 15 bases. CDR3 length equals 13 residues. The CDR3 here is CASSSNQGGEAFF. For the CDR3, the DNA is TGTGCCAGCAGTTCCAACCAGGGTGGTGAAGCTTTCTTT.

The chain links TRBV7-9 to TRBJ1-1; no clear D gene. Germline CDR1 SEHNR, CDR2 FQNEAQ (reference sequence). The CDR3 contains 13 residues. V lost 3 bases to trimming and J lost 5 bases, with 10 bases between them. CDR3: CASSLLGETEAFF. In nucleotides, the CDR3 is TGTGCCAGCAGCTTGTTGGGCGAAACTGAAGCTTTCTTT.

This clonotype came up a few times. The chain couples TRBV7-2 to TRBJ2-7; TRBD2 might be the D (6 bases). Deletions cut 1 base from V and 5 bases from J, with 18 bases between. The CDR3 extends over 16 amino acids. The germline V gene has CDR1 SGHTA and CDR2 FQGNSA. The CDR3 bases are TGTGCCAGCAGCTTAGGTCGGGGGTTCCTCTCTCACGAGCAGTACTTC. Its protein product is CASSLGRGFLSHEQYF.

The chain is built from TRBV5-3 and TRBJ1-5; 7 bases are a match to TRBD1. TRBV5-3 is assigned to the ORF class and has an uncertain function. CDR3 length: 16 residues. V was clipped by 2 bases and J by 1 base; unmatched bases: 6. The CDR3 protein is CARSFPGTDSNQPQHF. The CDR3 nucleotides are TGTGCCAGAAGCTTCCCGGGGACAGACAGCAATCAGCCCCAGCATTTT.

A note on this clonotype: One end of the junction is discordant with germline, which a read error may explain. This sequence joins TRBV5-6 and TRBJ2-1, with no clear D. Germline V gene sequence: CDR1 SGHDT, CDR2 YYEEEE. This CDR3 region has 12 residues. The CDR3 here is CAGSLGGNEQFF. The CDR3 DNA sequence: TGTGCCGGCAGCTTGGGTGGGAATGAGCAGTTCTTC.